The T cell receptor (beta chain) under discussion was sequenced for a study of post-analysis software for immune sequencing data (dated by TCRdb to 2013 to 2016). Some background on the complete study: Relapsing-remitting, secondary progressive and progressive-relapsing multiple sclerosis were recorded as disease courses, and subtype annotation was lacking for some patients. The multiple sclerosis patient repertoires were compared with some twelve previously published healthy control repertoires from donors aged about 6 to 26 years. A subset of samples was prepared in parallel using single-end sample barcoding, then pooled and co-amplified after Illumina adapter ligation. General findings and caveats noted by the study authors: Significantly lower normalized Chao1 diversity was found in multiple sclerosis patients than in controls, suggesting substantial peripheral T-cell clonal expansion. Significantly higher frequencies in patients than in controls were found for about five TRBV segments, including TRBV5-6, TRBV5-1 and TRBV20-1. Direct clustering with F measure showed strong co-clustering of samples prepared in the same batch, prompting a batch-effect correction. The multiple sclerosis patient group was slightly younger than the control group.

To demonstrate the VDJtools post-analysis software, TCR beta repertoires were profiled from the peripheral blood of roughly 12 young patients with multiple sclerosis. The multiple sclerosis patients were children and adolescents between roughly 6 and 16 years of age. The library was made by PCR. The listed sequencing device is Illumina HiSeq 2500. To reduce PCR and sequencing biases, unique molecular identifiers were built into the TCR beta cDNA libraries. Per 1 to 10 million input T cells, approximately 500,000 cDNA molecules were obtained, such that each molecule approximated one T cell. The same protocol used for the earlier healthy control dataset was applied to prepare and sequence the patient libraries. Samples belonging to the same batch were prepared together, multiplexed and sequenced on a shared HiSeq lane. The authors processed their data as follows. MIGEC was used to process the raw barcoded reads, and molecular identifier groups with only a single read were discarded before consensus assembly and CDR3 extraction. VDJtools was used for post-analysis of the clonotype tables, and diversity was normalized by down-sampling every dataset to the size of the smallest sample. Repertoire overlap clustering matched CDR3 amino acid but not nucleotide sequences to correct batch-related cross-sample contamination. The raw public data were reprocessed by TCRdb itself: fastp quality trimming at Q25, MiXCR clonotype calling, in-frame beta chains only. Rows merge per CDR3 protein into single entries with the most common DNA and genes. The authors' filters were not applied to this entry. For this sample there are about 810,000 distinct CDR3 sequences; around 50% appear just once. The ten largest clonotypes hold 4.6% of the sample.

Between the V and J ends, shortened by 2 bases and 11 bases respectively, the junction contains 12 bases. From a lookup of the germline V gene, CDR1 and CDR2 are SGHTA and FQGNSA. The CDR3 runs 13 amino acids, cysteine and phenylalanine included. Only the CDR3 region is kept as DNA, spanning 39 bases read in frame from base 1. Regarding this clonotype: The antigen it binds to is not known. The sample holds no much larger clone one base away, and base qualities are not on file.

The chain is assembled from TRBV7-2 and TRBJ1-4; no D gene call is confident. The receptor comes from a girl under 18 with multiple sclerosis. What was sequenced was blood. The CDR3 has the sequence CASSLSVREKLFF. The sequenced DNA is TGTGCCAGCAGCTTATCGGTGAGGGAGAAACTGTTTTTT. Full variable domain (CDR3 extended with the reference TRBV7-2 and TRBJ1-4 proteins): GAGVSQSPSNKVTEKGKDVELRCDPISGHTALYWYRQSLGQGLEFLIYFQGNSAPDKSGLPSDRFSAERTGGSVSTLTIQRTQQEDSAVYLCASSLSVREKLFFGSGTQLSVL.